A selection of T cell receptor beta chains follows, all from one sample in a study of T cell responses to AZD1222 COVID-19 vaccine. This table comes from immunoSEQ multiplex PCR, and its TCRdb copy is limited to in-frame clones, with some not included. The table shows around 94,000 clones, with about 88% occurring only once. Sequences were derived from peripheral blood, sampled on day 0 of AZD1222 vaccination. Receptors originate from an adult in good health. Both conserved end residues are part of each CDR3. Fields, in order: V gene, D gene, clone size, J gene, CDR3 protein, CDR3 DNA. D genes are given only for firm matches. Size tells how often a clone was seen (once, few, many) or the class of an expanded clone, and some rows leave it out.

TRBV6-5	NA	NA	TRBJ1-1	CASRVGGNTEAFF	TGTGCCAGCAGGGTGGGCGGAAACACTGAAGCTTTCTTT
TRBV9	TRBD2	NA	TRBJ2-5	CASSPTDGGETQYF	TGTGCCAGCAGTCCCACAGACGGGGGGGAGACCCAGTACTTC
TRBV20-1	NA	NA	TRBJ2-7	CSALTSYEQYF	TGCAGTGCCTTGACGTCCTACGAGCAGTACTTC
TRBV19	NA	NA	TRBJ1-3	CASSTGVGNTIYF	TGTGCCAGTAGTACAGGGGTTGGAAACACCATATATTTT
TRBV19	NA	NA	TRBJ1-1	CASSSSDAGRTEAFF	TGTGCCAGTAGTTCTTCAGACGCGGGTCGCACTGAAGCTTTCTTT
TRBV28	TRBD1	NA	TRBJ1-5	CASSLPGTGANQPQHF	TGTGCCAGCAGTTTACCCGGGACAGGGGCCAATCAGCCCCAGCATTTT
TRBV5-1	NA	NA	TRBJ2-1	CASSWTERGSYNEQFF	TGCGCCAGCAGCTGGACGGAGAGAGGATCCTACAATGAGCAGTTCTTC
TRBV5-6	NA	NA	TRBJ1-5	CASSLGGGTGQPQHF	TGTGCCAGCAGCTTGGGGGGCGGGACGGGTCAGCCCCAGCATTTT
TRBV19	NA	NA	TRBJ2-3	CASSIAQGGTDTQYF	TGTGCCAGTAGTATAGCCCAGGGCGGCACAGATACGCAGTATTTT
TRBV10-3	NA	NA	TRBJ2-5	CAISGDSRETQYF	TGTGCCATCAGCGGAGACAGTAGGGAGACCCAGTACTTC
TRBV7-3	NA	NA	TRBJ2-1	CASSAQGSNEQFF	TGTGCCAGCAGCGCGCAGGGTAGCAATGAGCAGTTCTTC
TRBV30	NA	NA	TRBJ1-4	CAWSRAGAGKLFF	TGTGCCTGGAGTAGGGCAGGGGCAGGAAAACTGTTTTTT
TRBV4-2	NA	NA	TRBJ1-2	CASSQEDRTSYGYTF	TGTGCCAGCAGCCAAGAGGACAGAACAAGCTATGGCTACACCTTC
TRBV28	NA	NA	TRBJ1-2	CASSLTGSNYGYTF	TGTGCCAGCAGTTTAACAGGGTCTAACTATGGCTACACCTTC
TRBV19	NA	NA	TRBJ1-2	CASSIPQGRRGYTF	TGTGCCAGTAGTATCCCACAGGGTCGTCGAGGCTACACCTTC
TRBV25-1	NA	NA	TRBJ2-1	CASSRPGGSYNEQFF	TGTGCCAGCAGTCGGCCCGGGGGCTCCTACAATGAGCAGTTCTTC
TRBV7-6	NA	NA	TRBJ1-6	CASSLTQAGHGSPLHF	TGTGCCAGCAGCTTAACCCAGGCAGGGCACGGCTCACCCCTCCACTTT
TRBV19	NA	NA	TRBJ2-2	CASSILGANTGELFF	TGTGCCAGTAGTATACTCGGGGCGAACACCGGGGAGCTGTTTTTT
TRBV12-3/TRBV12-4	NA	NA	TRBJ2-7	CASREQGYEQYF	TGTGCCAGCAGAGAACAGGGCTACGAGCAGTACTTC
TRBV6-1	NA	NA	TRBJ2-2	CASSVPLIIGPGELFF	TGTGCCAGCAGTGTTCCCCTAATTATAGGACCCGGGGAGCTGTTTTTT
TRBV12-3/TRBV12-4	NA	few	TRBJ1-2	CASRGDNNYGYTF	TGTGCCAGCAGGGGGGACAATAACTATGGCTACACCTTC
TRBV4-3	NA	NA	TRBJ2-3	CASSRGGGGATDTQYF	TGCGCCAGCAGCCGGGGGGGCGGAGGGGCGACAGATACGCAGTATTTT
TRBV6-2/TRBV6-3	TRBD2	NA	TRBJ2-2	CASSYSVGGADGELFF	TGTGCCAGCAGTTACTCGGTCGGGGGGGCCGACGGGGAGCTGTTTTTT
TRBV7-2	TRBD1	NA	TRBJ2-1	CASSLSRAGGEYHEQFF	TGTGCCAGCAGCCTCTCGCGTGCAGGGGGTGAGTACCATGAGCAGTTCTTC
TRBV2	NA	NA	TRBJ1-2	CASNGANYGYTF	TGTGCCAGCAACGGGGCTAACTATGGCTACACCTTC
TRBV30	NA	once	TRBJ2-1	CAWSVLDEQFF	TGTGCCTGGAGTGTATTGGATGAGCAGTTCTTC
TRBV9	NA	NA	TRBJ2-5	CASSVNPRGGQETQYF	TGTGCCAGCAGCGTCAACCCCCGGGGAGGTCAAGAGACCCAGTACTTC
TRBV7-3	TRBD1	once	TRBJ1-1	CASSPSDRGGTEAFF	TGTGCCAGCAGCCCGTCCGACAGGGGCGGCACTGAAGCTTTCTTT
TRBV3-1/TRBV3-2	TRBD2	NA	TRBJ2-1	CASSLGEGSGEQFF	TGTGCCAGCAGTTTGGGGGAGGGTTCGGGTGAGCAGTTCTTC
TRBV29-1	NA	NA	TRBJ2-1	CSVGVGSSSYNEQFF	TGCAGCGTTGGCGTAGGCAGCAGCTCCTACAATGAGCAGTTCTTC
TRBV5-1	TRBD2	NA	TRBJ2-7	CASSLARAGVGYEQYF	TGCGCCAGCAGCTTGGCCCGCGCGGGGGTTGGGTACGAGCAGTACTTC
TRBV2	TRBD1	NA	TRBJ2-7	CASSRQGEYEQYF	TGTGCCAGCAGTCGACAGGGAGAGTACGAGCAGTACTTC
TRBV3-1/TRBV3-2	NA	NA	TRBJ1-5	CASSQATGTNQPQHF	TGTGCCAGCAGCCAAGCCACAGGTACAAATCAGCCCCAGCATTTT
TRBV19	NA	NA	TRBJ2-6	CASKADSLVPSGANVLTF	TGTGCCAGTAAGGCGGACAGTTTAGTCCCCTCTGGGGCCAACGTCCTGACTTTC
TRBV30	NA	NA	TRBJ2-5	CAWSVQRETQYF	TGTGCCTGGAGTGTACAGCGAGAGACCCAGTACTTC
TRBV7-9	NA	NA	TRBJ1-4	CASSLEGLTNEKLFF	TGTGCCAGCAGCTTAGAGGGCCTTACAAATGAAAAACTGTTTTTT
TRBV18	NA	NA	TRBJ1-6	CASSPPGNVDSPLHF	TGTGCCAGCTCACCACCGGGGAACGTGGATTCACCCCTCCACTTT
TRBV6-5	TRBD1	NA	TRBJ2-7	CASRSGTGTSYEQYF	TGTGCCAGCAGATCCGGGACAGGGACCTCCTACGAGCAGTACTTC
TRBV6-5	NA	NA	TRBJ2-5	CASSRIRETQYF	TGTGCCAGCAGCCGAATTCGCGAGACCCAGTACTTC
TRBV24-1	NA	NA	TRBJ1-5	CATSDLEDSNQPQHF	TGTGCCACCAGTGATTTAGAGGATAGCAATCAGCCCCAGCATTTT
TRBV2	NA	NA	TRBJ1-5	CASSEALRGLGNQPQHF	TGTGCCAGCAGTGAAGCGCTTCGAGGGCTGGGCAATCAGCCCCAGCATTTT
TRBV5-1	TRBD2	NA	TRBJ2-7	CASSLDSGGLSYEQYF	TGCGCCAGCAGCTTAGATAGCGGGGGCCTCTCCTACGAGCAGTACTTC
TRBV7-9	NA	NA	TRBJ1-5	CASSLNGFLQPQHF	TGTGCCAGCAGCCTCAACGGCTTCTTACAGCCCCAGCATTTT
TRBV29-1	NA	NA	TRBJ1-1	CSVEVADTEAFF	TGCAGCGTTGAAGTCGCTGACACTGAAGCTTTCTTT
TRBV7-8	TRBD1	NA	TRBJ1-5	CASSRAGGQGAGQPQHF	TGTGCCAGCAGCCGAGCCGGGGGACAGGGGGCAGGGCAGCCCCAGCATTTT
TRBV9	TRBD1	few	TRBJ1-3	CASSQWDRVGNTIYF	TGTGCCAGCAGCCAGTGGGACAGGGTAGGAAACACCATATATTTT
TRBV19	NA	NA	TRBJ1-2	CASSISVYGYTF	TGTGCCAGTAGTATATCGGTTTATGGCTACACCTTC
TRBV6-5	NA	NA	TRBJ1-5	CASSYSQGRSQPQHF	TGTGCCAGCAGTTACTCCCAGGGAAGGAGCCAGCCCCAGCATTTT
TRBV7-9	TRBD2	few	TRBJ2-1	CASSPQRGGLSEQFF	TGTGCCAGCAGCCCCCAGCGGGGGGGGCTCAGTGAGCAGTTCTTC
TRBV15	TRBD1	few	TRBJ1-2	CATSRGAEGQGIANYGYTF	TGTGCCACCAGCAGGGGAGCTGAGGGACAGGGTATAGCTAACTATGGCTACACCTTC
TRBV7-9	NA	NA	TRBJ1-3	CASSYLIWGRSGNTIYF	TGTGCCAGCAGCTACCTTATATGGGGGCGAAGTGGAAACACCATATATTTT
TRBV24-1	TRBD1	once	TRBJ2-3	CATSDHDRGTDTQYF	TGTGCCACCAGTGATCACGACAGGGGCACAGATACGCAGTATTTT
TRBV27	NA	NA	TRBJ1-6	CASTPGTGGRNSPLHF	TGTGCCAGCACCCCCGGCACGGGGGGCAGGAATTCACCCCTCCACTTT
TRBV6-1	NA	NA	TRBJ1-1	CASSDFQSGKNTEAFF	TGTGCCAGCAGTGATTTCCAATCGGGGAAGAACACTGAAGCTTTCTTT
TRBV14	NA	NA	TRBJ1-2	CASSISGTGGGYTF	TGTGCCAGCAGCATCTCCGGGACGGGAGGAGGCTACACCTTC